A selection of T cell receptor beta chains follows, all from one sample in a study of blood T cell repertoires in COVID-19. Assay used: immunoSEQ multiplex PCR; TCRdb lists only in-frame clones, some missing. The repertoire consists of some 48,000 clones, with about 92% occurring once and the leading ten covering roughly 20%. The sample taken for sequencing was peripheral blood. These receptors originate from a man between 65 and 80 years old with active COVID-19. The CDR3 runs from the conserved cysteine through the conserved F or W. D genes are given only for firm matches. Not all rows give a size; the values are once, few, many and, for expanded clones, a class.

NA TRBJ2-5 TRBV5-6 TRBD2 CASSFLLTSGEETQYF TGTGCCAGCAGCTTCTTATTAACTAGCGGTGAAGAGACCCAGTACTTC
few TRBJ2-7 TRBV29-1 TRBD2 CSAILAGNREQYF TGCAGCGCAATACTAGCGGGAAACCGCGAGCAGTACTTC
NA TRBJ1-6 TRBV6-5 TRBD1 CASSYSGQAAYSPLHF TGTGCCAGCAGTTACTCGGGACAGGCAGCATATTCACCCCTCCACTTT
NA TRBJ2-3 TRBV21-1 NA CASRPSEGAGGPIWDTQYF TGTGCCAGCAGACCTTCCGAAGGGGCGGGAGGGCCCATATGGGATACGCAGTATTTT
NA TRBJ2-7 TRBV28 NA CASSTTIAYEQYF TGTGCCAGCAGTACCACTATAGCCTACGAGCAGTACTTC
NA TRBJ2-2 TRBV7-6 TRBD1 CASSLGAGGTGELFF TGTGCCAGCAGCTTAGGGGCAGGGGGAACCGGGGAGCTGTTTTTT
NA TRBJ2-1 TRBV3-1/TRBV3-2 TRBD2 CASSKGLAGGPYNEQFF TGTGCCAGCAGCAAGGGACTAGCGGGGGGTCCATACAATGAGCAGTTCTTC
NA TRBJ1-1 TRBV7-2 NA CASSLQGTGNTEAFF TGTGCCAGCAGCTTACAGGGTACGGGGAACACTGAAGCTTTCTTT
few TRBJ1-1 TRBV18 TRBD1 CASSPSAGQGMNTEAFF TGTGCCAGCTCACCCAGTGCGGGACAGGGGATGAACACTGAAGCTTTCTTT
NA TRBJ2-1 TRBV10-3 TRBD2 CAISTRAGGTYNEQFF TGTGCCATCAGTACACGAGCGGGGGGGACCTACAATGAGCAGTTCTTC
few TRBJ2-3 TRBV6-2/TRBV6-3 TRBD2 CASSLTSLPVDTQYF TGTGCCAGCAGCCTGACTAGCTTACCAGTAGATACGCAGTATTTT
NA TRBJ1-5 TRBV7-9 NA CASSITGPQPQHF TGTGCCAGCAGCATAACAGGGCCGCAGCCCCAGCATTTT
NA TRBJ2-2 TRBV7-3 NA CASSGRGAGELFF TGTGCCAGCAGCGGGAGAGGTGCCGGGGAGCTGTTTTTT
NA TRBJ2-7 TRBV12-3/TRBV12-4 NA CASSFLGDYEQYF TGTGCCAGCAGTTTTCTCGGGGACTACGAGCAGTACTTC
NA TRBJ1-6 TRBV28 TRBD1 CASSRPTGGGSPLHF TGTGCCAGCAGCCGACCCACAGGGGGAGGCTCACCCCTCCACTTT
NA TRBJ2-1 TRBV15 TRBD1 CATSRVGTASHNEQFF TGTGCCACCAGCAGGGTAGGGACAGCTTCCCACAATGAGCAGTTCTTC
NA TRBJ2-1 TRBV28 TRBD2 CATPGEGNEQFF TGTGCCACCCCCGGGGAGGGGAATGAGCAGTTCTTC
NA TRBJ2-7 TRBV18 NA CASSPQEGGGYEQYF TGTGCCAGCTCACCACAAGAGGGAGGAGGCTACGAGCAGTACTTC
NA TRBJ1-1 TRBV5-1 NA CASSLVSPNTEAFF TGCGCCAGCAGCTTGGTATCCCCGAACACTGAAGCTTTCTTT
NA TRBJ2-2 TRBV11-1 NA CASSPPRERNGELFF TGTGCCAGCAGCCCCCCCCGGGAGCGGAACGGGGAGCTGTTTTTT
once TRBJ2-6 TRBV7-2 NA CASSYRNSGANVLTF TGTGCCAGCAGCTACAGGAACTCTGGGGCCAACGTCCTGACTTTC
NA TRBJ2-7 TRBV28 TRBD1 CASRPAGTVYEQYF TGTGCCAGCAGGCCCGCTGGGACAGTATACGAGCAGTACTTC
NA TRBJ1-3 TRBV15 NA CATSRARNTIYF TGTGCCACCAGCAGAGCCAGAAACACCATATATTTT
NA TRBJ2-2 TRBV4-1 TRBD2 CASSLPGLAGGPGGELFF TGCGCCAGCAGCCTCCCGGGACTAGCGGGGGGGCCCGGCGGGGAGCTGTTTTTT
few TRBJ2-7 TRBV6-6 TRBD1 CASRGQGVREQYF TGTGCCAGCAGGGGACAGGGGGTGCGCGAGCAGTACTTC
NA TRBJ2-1 TRBV21-1 NA CASTMIGGASYNEQFF TGTGCCAGCACCATGATCGGCGGGGCATCCTACAATGAGCAGTTCTTC
NA TRBJ2-2 TRBV30 NA CAWSVLKNTGELFF TGTGCCTGGAGTGTACTCAAAAACACCGGGGAGCTGTTTTTT
NA TRBJ2-1 TRBV25-1 TRBD1 CASRRGQGSNEQFF TGTGCCAGCCGAAGGGGACAGGGAAGCAATGAGCAGTTCTTC
once TRBJ2-7 TRBV28 TRBD1 CASRPTGGAYEQYF TGTGCCAGCAGGCCGACAGGGGGCGCATACGAGCAGTACTTC
once TRBJ2-5 TRBV24-1 TRBD2 CATSGQLAGGHETQYF TGTGCCACCAGTGGACAACTAGCGGGGGGGCATGAGACCCAGTACTTC
NA TRBJ1-2 TRBV10-3 NA CAISQGPGAYTF TGTGCCATCAGTCAAGGCCCGGGAGCCTACACCTTC
few TRBJ1-2 TRBV13 NA CASSLRQGGGYTF TGTGCCAGCAGCTTAAGGCAGGGTGGTGGCTACACCTTC
NA TRBJ2-3 TRBV24-1 NA CATSDQQGLTDTQYF TGTGCCACCAGTGATCAGCAGGGTTTAACAGATACGCAGTATTTT
NA TRBJ1-2 TRBV24-1 TRBD1 CATSDTGTANYGYTF TGTGCCACCAGTGATACCGGGACAGCTAACTATGGCTACACCTTC
NA TRBJ1-1 TRBV18 TRBD1 CASSPDRGSTEAFF TGTGCCAGCTCACCAGACAGGGGGAGTACTGAAGCTTTCTTT